This T cell receptor (beta chain) was profiled in a study of T cell changes during pregnancy in multiple sclerosis. The CDR3 loop spans 17 amino acids. Germline V gene sequence: CDR1 SGHDT, CDR2 YYEEEE. With V trimmed by 4 bases and J by 3 bases, 16 bases remained unmatched. Assay used: immunoSEQ multiplex PCR; TCRdb lists only in-frame clones, some missing. This sample has tens of thousands of clones; approximately 92% occur once, and the top ten carry approximately 1.3%. The sequence was collected from a female donor with multiple sclerosis, enrolled in a pregnancy study. What was sequenced was peripheral blood. The chain employs TRBV5-6 and TRBJ2-7; TRBD2 aligns across 7 bases. CDR3 nucleotide sequence: TGTGCCAGCAGCGCCCCGCTGGTTTGGGGGGGAGACTACGAGCAGTACTTC. It encodes CASSAPLVWGGDYEQYF.